This T cell receptor (beta chain) was recovered during a study of cytomegalovirus exposure and HLA in healthy donors. General observations from the study: An observed cluster of highly shared sequence variants was recorded as a likely sequencing artifact. The availability of immune exposure information extended only to CMV serostatus. Later on, an analysis found that several of the most significant clusters appeared to be linked to common viral pathogens, which included parvovirus B19.

In the case of this clone: The antigen is undetermined.

CDR1 and CDR2 (germline): MNHNS, SASEGT. V gave up 4 bases and J gave up 4 bases; unmatched junction bases: 10. The CDR3 covers 17 residues. PCR was performed using 60 Vbeta and 13 Jbeta primers. Libraries were prepared by immunoSEQ multiplex PCR; TCRdb keeps only in-frame clonotypes and omits some of them. The sample is made up of about 200,000 clones, and the top ten hold roughly 1.2% of it. V is TRBV6-1 and J is TRBJ2-2; 9 positions agree with TRBD2. The receptor's source is a girl aged 2-15 years in good health and CMV-seropositive. Input material: PBMCs. The DNA of the CDR3 is TGTGCCAGCAGTGGGTCTTTTCGGACTAGCGCCACCGGGGAGCTGTTTTTT. The encoded protein is CASSGSFRTSATGELFF.